The sequence of this T cell receptor (beta chain) was determined in a study of CD4 T cells in relation to SARS-CoV-2 and coronaviruses. The table came from immunoSEQ multiplex PCR; TCRdb's copy has only in-frame clones and leaves some out. The sample shows about 26,000 clones, 77% of them seen only once. This CDR3 has 17 amino acids. The germline CDR1 and CDR2 sequences are LGHNA and YSLEER. Trimming cost V 2 bases and J 2 bases; bases outside gene matches: 12. Of note for this clone: The antigen is undetermined.

CD4+ T cells from unexposed donors were obtained before the COVID-19 pandemic (2011-2018). After ten to eleven days of culture, CD4+ T cells were isolated. This clonotype originated in a human donor in good health. Sequenced input: CD4+ T cells from PBMCs, cultured in vitro. The rearrangement joins TRBV4-3 to TRBJ2-7, with 7 nucleotides matching TRBD1. CDR3 sequence reads: CASSQSILAGGTYEQYF. In DNA, the CDR3 is TGCGCCAGCAGCCAATCCATCCTGGCAGGGGGAACCTACGAGCAGTACTTC.